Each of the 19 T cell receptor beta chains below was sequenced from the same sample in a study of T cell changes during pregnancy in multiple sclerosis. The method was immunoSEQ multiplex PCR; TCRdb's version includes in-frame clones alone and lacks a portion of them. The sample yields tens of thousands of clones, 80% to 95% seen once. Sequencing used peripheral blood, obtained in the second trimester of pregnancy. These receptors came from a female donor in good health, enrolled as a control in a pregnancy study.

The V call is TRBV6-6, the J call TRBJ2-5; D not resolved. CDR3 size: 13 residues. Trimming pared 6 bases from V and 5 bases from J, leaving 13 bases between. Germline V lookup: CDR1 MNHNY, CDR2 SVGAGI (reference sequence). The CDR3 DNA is TGTGCCAGCAGCCCGGGTCTCCGGGAGACCCAGTACTTC. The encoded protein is CASSPGLRETQYF.

The CDR3 sequence is CAIRDRANEKLFF. CDR3 sequence (DNA): TGTGCCATAAGGGACAGGGCTAATGAAAAACTGTTTTTT. V gene TRBV19 combines with J gene TRBJ1-4; 9 bases line up with TRBD1. Losses at the gene ends were 10 bases for V and 3 bases for J; bases not matched to a gene: 3. This CDR3 comprises 13 residues. The V gene's germline CDR1 is LNHDA and CDR2 SQIVND (reference sequence).

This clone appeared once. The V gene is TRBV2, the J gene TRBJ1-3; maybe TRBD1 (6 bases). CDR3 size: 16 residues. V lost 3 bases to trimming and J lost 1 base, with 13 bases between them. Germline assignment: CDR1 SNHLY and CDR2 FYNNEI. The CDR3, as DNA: TGTGCCAGCAGTGAGGATGGGACACAATCTGGAAACACCATATATTTT. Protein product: CASSEDGTQSGNTIYF.

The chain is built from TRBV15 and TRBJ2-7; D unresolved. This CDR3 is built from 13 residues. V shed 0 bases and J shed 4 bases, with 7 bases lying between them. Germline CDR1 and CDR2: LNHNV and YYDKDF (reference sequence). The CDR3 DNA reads TGTGCCACCAGCAGAGATGCAGTATACGAGCAGTACTTC. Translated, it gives CATSRDAVYEQYF.

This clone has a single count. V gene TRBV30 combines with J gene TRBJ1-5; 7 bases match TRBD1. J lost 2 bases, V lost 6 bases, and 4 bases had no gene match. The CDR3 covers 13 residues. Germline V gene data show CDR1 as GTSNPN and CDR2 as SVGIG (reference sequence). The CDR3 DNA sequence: TGTGCCTGCCAGGGGACAGGCAATCAGCCCCAGCATTTT. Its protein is CACQGTGNQPQHF.

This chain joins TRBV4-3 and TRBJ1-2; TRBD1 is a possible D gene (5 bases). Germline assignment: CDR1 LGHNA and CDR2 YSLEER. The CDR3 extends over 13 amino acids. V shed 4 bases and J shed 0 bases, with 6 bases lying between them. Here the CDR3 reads CASSPQANYGYTF. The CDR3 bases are TGCGCCAGCAGCCCACAGGCTAACTATGGCTACACCTTC.

The CDR3 DNA reads as TGCAGCGTTGCTGGGTACAGACAAGAGACCCAGTACTTC. Translated, it gives CSVAGYRQETQYF. The chain carries TRBV29-1 and TRBJ2-5, with D unresolved. In germline, CDR1 is SQVTM, CDR2 ANQGSEA. The CDR3 loop spans 13 amino acids. Trimming shortened V by 4 bases and J by 2 bases, and 11 bases separated the two germline ends.

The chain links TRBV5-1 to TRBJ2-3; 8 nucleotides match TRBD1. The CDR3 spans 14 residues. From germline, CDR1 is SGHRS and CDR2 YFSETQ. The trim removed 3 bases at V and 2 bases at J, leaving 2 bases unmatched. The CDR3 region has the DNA TGCGCCAGCAGCTCGGACAGGGTCACAGATACGCAGTATTTT. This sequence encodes CASSSDRVTDTQYF.

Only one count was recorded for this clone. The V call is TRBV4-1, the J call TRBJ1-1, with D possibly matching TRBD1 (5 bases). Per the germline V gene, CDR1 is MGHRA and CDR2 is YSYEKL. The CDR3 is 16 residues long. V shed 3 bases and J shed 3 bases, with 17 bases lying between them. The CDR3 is CASSHGGRPGDTEAFF. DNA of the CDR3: TGCGCCAGCAGCCATGGGGGGAGACCTGGGGACACTGAAGCTTTCTTT.

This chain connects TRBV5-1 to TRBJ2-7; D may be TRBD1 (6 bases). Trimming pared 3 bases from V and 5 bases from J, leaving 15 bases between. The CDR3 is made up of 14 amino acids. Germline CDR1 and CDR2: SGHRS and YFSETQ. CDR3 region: CASSSTGPYNEQYF. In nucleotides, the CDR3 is TGCGCCAGCAGCTCGACAGGTCCGTATAACGAGCAGTACTTC. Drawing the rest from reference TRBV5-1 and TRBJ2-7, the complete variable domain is KAGVTQTPRYLIKTRGQQVTLSCSPISGHRSVSWYQQTPGQGLQFLFEYFSETQRNKGNFPGRFSGRQFSNSRSEMNVSTLELGDSALYLCASSSTGPYNEQYFGPGTRLTVT.

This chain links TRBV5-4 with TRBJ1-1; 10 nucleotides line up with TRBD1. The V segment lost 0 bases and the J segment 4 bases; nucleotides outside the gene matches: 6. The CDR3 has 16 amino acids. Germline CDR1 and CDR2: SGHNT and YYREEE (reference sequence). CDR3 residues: CASSLDADRGATEAFF. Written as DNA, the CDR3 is TGTGCCAGCAGCTTGGATGCGGACAGGGGGGCCACTGAAGCTTTCTTT.

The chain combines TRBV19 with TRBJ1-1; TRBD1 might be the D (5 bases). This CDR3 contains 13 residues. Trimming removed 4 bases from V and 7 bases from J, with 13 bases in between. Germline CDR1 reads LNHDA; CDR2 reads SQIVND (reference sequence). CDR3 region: CASSTTGPDEAFF. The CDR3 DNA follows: TGTGCCAGTAGTACCACAGGTCCAGATGAAGCTTTCTTT.

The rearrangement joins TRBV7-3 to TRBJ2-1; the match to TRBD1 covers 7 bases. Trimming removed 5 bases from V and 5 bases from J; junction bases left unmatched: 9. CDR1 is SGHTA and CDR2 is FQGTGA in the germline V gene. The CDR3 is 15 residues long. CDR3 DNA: TGTGCCAGCAGCCCCGACAGGGTTAGCCACAATGAGCAGTTCTTC. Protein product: CASSPDRVSHNEQFF.

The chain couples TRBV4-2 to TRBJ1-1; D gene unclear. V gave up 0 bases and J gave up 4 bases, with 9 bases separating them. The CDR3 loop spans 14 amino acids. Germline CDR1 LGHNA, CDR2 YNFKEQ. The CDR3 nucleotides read TGTGCCAGCAGCCAAGATTGGGCTGCCACTGAAGCTTTCTTT. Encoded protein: CASSQDWAATEAFF.

The CDR3 here is CSAREGPYEQYF. DNA for the CDR3: TGCAGCGCCCGGGAGGGACCCTACGAGCAGTACTTC. The genes are TRBV29-1 and TRBJ2-7; TRBD2 aligns across 8 bases. This CDR3 is built from 12 residues. Trimming removed 7 bases from V and 2 bases from J; junction bases left unmatched: 4. Germline lookup yields CDR1 SQVTM and CDR2 ANQGSEA.

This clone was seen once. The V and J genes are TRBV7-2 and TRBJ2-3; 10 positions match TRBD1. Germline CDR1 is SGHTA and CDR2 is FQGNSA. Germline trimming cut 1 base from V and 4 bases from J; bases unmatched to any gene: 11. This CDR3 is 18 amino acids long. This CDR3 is CASSLVYPGQGKADTQYF. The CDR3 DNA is TGTGCCAGCAGCTTAGTTTATCCGGGACAGGGGAAGGCAGATACGCAGTATTTT.

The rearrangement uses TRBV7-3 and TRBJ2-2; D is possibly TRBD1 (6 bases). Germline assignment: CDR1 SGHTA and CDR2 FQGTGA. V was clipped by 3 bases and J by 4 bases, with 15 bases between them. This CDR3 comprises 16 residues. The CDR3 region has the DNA TGTGCCAGCAGCTTTGGAGAATACAGGGCCACCGGGGAGCTGTTTTTT. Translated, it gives CASSFGEYRATGELFF.

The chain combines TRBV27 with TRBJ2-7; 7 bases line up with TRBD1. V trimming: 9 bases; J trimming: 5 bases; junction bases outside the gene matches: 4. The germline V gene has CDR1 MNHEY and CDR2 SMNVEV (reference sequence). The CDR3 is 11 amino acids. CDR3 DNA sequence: TGTGCCAGTTTCAGGGGGAACGAGCAGTACTTC. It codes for CASFRGNEQYF.

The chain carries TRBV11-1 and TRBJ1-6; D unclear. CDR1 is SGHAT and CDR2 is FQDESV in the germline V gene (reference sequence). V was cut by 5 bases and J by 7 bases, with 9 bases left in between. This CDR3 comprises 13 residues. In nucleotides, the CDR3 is TGTGCCAGCAGCCGCGGGTTCAATTCACCCCTCCACTTT. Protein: CASSRGFNSPLHF.